What follows describes a single TCR beta chain. The antigen remains undetermined. Stable hyperthyroidism was defined by absence of ophthalmopathy within 18 months of follow-up. The study recruited hyperthyroidism patients aged 18 to 65 who were newly diagnosed, under 2 months' duration. None of the included patients had other autoimmune diseases, uncontrolled infections, pregnancy or lactation, as these led to exclusion. V was shortened by 6 bases and J by 7 bases, with 19 bases between the two germline ends. This CDR3 comprises 15 residues. The data belong to a study of Graves' ophthalmopathy and Graves' hyperthyroidism. Study-level points and caveats: A model built from 13 signatures distinguished ophthalmopathy from stable hyperthyroidism with around 91% sensitivity and 81.08% specificity.

As the template, RNA transcripts were used to amplify TCR beta CDR3 regions. RT-PCR in the first round used HTBI primers; a second-round multiplex PCR followed. TCRdb reprocessed the multiplex PCR reads via MiXCR and lists one record per CDR3 protein. The repertoire holds 300,000 to 400,000 distinct CDR3 sequences, with 15% to 20% as singletons. The chain recombines TRBV12-3 or TRBV12-4 with TRBJ1-5, with a tentative D call TRBD1 (5 bases). Sequencing was performed on peripheral blood. The sequence was obtained from an adult woman with stable Graves' hyperthyroidism. The CDR3 loop reads CASRTGGGGGQPQHF. As DNA, the CDR3 is TGTGCCAGCAGAACTGGGGGTGGCGGAGGGCAGCCCCAGCATTTT.